Listed below are T cell receptor beta chains from one sample, sequenced in a study of blood T cell repertoires in COVID-19. The assay was immunoSEQ multiplex PCR, and TCRdb's table has in-frame clones only and misses some. The sample holds approximately 250,000 clones, roughly 84% seen once. The sample comprised peripheral blood. These receptors were obtained from a woman aged 40-49 years who had recovered from COVID-19. CDR3s include the opening cysteine and the closing phenylalanine or tryptophan. The order of the fields is V gene, clone size, D gene, J gene, CDR3 protein, CDR3 DNA. The D gene is left open where the match is weak. Some rows have no size entry. The others give once, few or many, or a class for an expanded clone.

v_gene: TRBV30; abundance: .; d_gene: TRBD1; j_gene: TRBJ1-5; CDR3aa: CAWSRTGSFGNQPQHF; CDR3nt: TGTGCCTGGAGCCGGACAGGGTCGTTCGGCAATCAGCCCCAGCATTTT
v_gene: TRBV27; abundance: few; d_gene: TRBD1; j_gene: TRBJ2-3; CDR3aa: CASSLTGQGSDTQYF; CDR3nt: TGTGCCAGCAGTCTGACAGGGCAGGGATCAGATACGCAGTATTTT
v_gene: TRBV5-4; abundance: .; d_gene: .; j_gene: TRBJ1-1; CDR3aa: CASSFDPGSEAFF; CDR3nt: TGTGCCAGCAGCTTCGATCCGGGATCTGAAGCTTTCTTT
v_gene: TRBV20-1; abundance: .; d_gene: TRBD2; j_gene: TRBJ2-7; CDR3aa: CSASSQTRGDYEQYF; CDR3nt: TGCAGTGCTAGTTCCCAAACTCGGGGGGACTACGAGCAGTACTTC
v_gene: TRBV11-3; abundance: .; d_gene: .; j_gene: TRBJ1-2; CDR3aa: CASSLQGLGGYTF; CDR3nt: TGTGCCAGCAGCCTACAGGGATTGGGTGGCTACACCTTC
v_gene: TRBV5-1; abundance: .; d_gene: TRBD1; j_gene: TRBJ2-7; CDR3aa: CASSRQGVGEQYF; CDR3nt: TGCGCCAGCAGCCGACAGGGGGTCGGCGAGCAGTACTTC
v_gene: TRBV28; abundance: .; d_gene: .; j_gene: TRBJ1-2; CDR3aa: CASSLTQANYGYTF; CDR3nt: TGTGCCAGCAGTCTGACACAGGCTAACTATGGCTACACCTTC
v_gene: TRBV3-1/TRBV3-2; abundance: .; d_gene: .; j_gene: TRBJ1-5; CDR3aa: CASSQVPSYQPQHF; CDR3nt: TGTGCCAGCAGCCAAGTTCCTTCGTATCAGCCCCAGCATTTT
v_gene: TRBV27; abundance: .; d_gene: .; j_gene: TRBJ2-3; CDR3aa: CASRDTGGPDTQYF; CDR3nt: TGTGCCAGCAGGGACACCGGGGGGCCAGATACGCAGTATTTT
v_gene: TRBV10-3; abundance: .; d_gene: .; j_gene: TRBJ1-2; CDR3aa: CAISALKQGNGYTF; CDR3nt: TGTGCCATCAGTGCCCTTAAGCAGGGGAATGGCTACACCTTC
v_gene: TRBV2; abundance: .; d_gene: TRBD1; j_gene: TRBJ2-5; CDR3aa: CASRTTGPQETQYF; CDR3nt: TGTGCCAGCAGGACGACAGGGCCTCAAGAGACCCAGTACTTC
v_gene: TRBV6-6; abundance: .; d_gene: .; j_gene: TRBJ2-2; CDR3aa: CASTIGVGGELFF; CDR3nt: TGTGCCAGCACCATCGGGGTCGGCGGGGAGCTGTTTTTT
v_gene: TRBV7-2; abundance: .; d_gene: TRBD2; j_gene: TRBJ2-4; CDR3aa: CASSLGGGNENIQYF; CDR3nt: TGTGCCAGCAGCTTAGGGGGGGGGAATGAAAACATTCAGTACTTC
v_gene: TRBV12-3/TRBV12-4; abundance: .; d_gene: .; j_gene: TRBJ1-6; CDR3aa: CAVARGNSPLHF; CDR3nt: TGTGCCGTAGCTAGAGGCAATTCACCCCTCCACTTT
v_gene: TRBV9; abundance: .; d_gene: .; j_gene: TRBJ2-7; CDR3aa: CASSVGPSEYEQYF; CDR3nt: TGTGCCAGCAGCGTAGGGCCTAGCGAGTACGAGCAGTACTTC
v_gene: TRBV2; abundance: few; d_gene: .; j_gene: TRBJ1-1; CDR3aa: CASSRDSAGAEAFF; CDR3nt: TGTGCCAGCAGTAGAGATTCGGCGGGGGCTGAAGCTTTCTTT
v_gene: TRBV19; abundance: .; d_gene: .; j_gene: TRBJ2-1; CDR3aa: CASSIAVDPNEQFF; CDR3nt: TGTGCCAGTAGTATCGCGGTAGATCCAAATGAGCAGTTCTTC
v_gene: TRBV25-1; abundance: .; d_gene: .; j_gene: TRBJ2-2; CDR3aa: CASSEGSPGDPGELFF; CDR3nt: TGTGCCAGCAGTGAAGGGTCCCCGGGGGATCCCGGGGAGCTGTTTTTT
v_gene: TRBV7-2; abundance: .; d_gene: .; j_gene: TRBJ2-5; CDR3aa: CASSLAGRQGSQYF; CDR3nt: TGTGCCAGCAGCTTAGCGGGTAGGCAGGGCTCCCAGTACTTC
v_gene: TRBV10-3; abundance: .; d_gene: .; j_gene: TRBJ2-7; CDR3aa: CAISEQLSSYEQYF; CDR3nt: TGTGCCATCAGTGAGCAACTCTCCTCCTACGAGCAGTACTTC
v_gene: TRBV6-5; abundance: .; d_gene: TRBD1; j_gene: TRBJ1-1; CDR3aa: CASSYQGAAEAFF; CDR3nt: TGTGCCAGCAGTTACCAGGGGGCTGCTGAAGCTTTCTTT
v_gene: TRBV19; abundance: few; d_gene: TRBD2; j_gene: TRBJ2-3; CDR3aa: CASSGAGSGGHPSTDTQYF; CDR3nt: TGTGCCAGTAGTGGGGCCGGGAGCGGGGGCCATCCTAGCACAGATACGCAGTATTTT
v_gene: TRBV7-2; abundance: .; d_gene: .; j_gene: TRBJ1-4; CDR3aa: CASSQGREKLFF; CDR3nt: TGTGCCAGCAGCCAGGGAAGAGAAAAACTGTTTTTT
v_gene: TRBV15; abundance: .; d_gene: TRBD2; j_gene: TRBJ2-5; CDR3aa: CATSRGTSPPETQYF; CDR3nt: TGTGCCACCAGCAGAGGGACTAGTCCCCCGGAGACCCAGTACTTC
v_gene: TRBV7-9; abundance: few; d_gene: TRBD1; j_gene: TRBJ2-7; CDR3aa: CASSIEGTGVEQYF; CDR3nt: TGTGCCAGCAGCATCGAAGGGACAGGGGTCGAGCAGTACTTC
v_gene: TRBV2; abundance: .; d_gene: TRBD1; j_gene: TRBJ2-5; CDR3aa: CASRDGTGDAGETQYF; CDR3nt: TGTGCCAGCAGAGACGGGACAGGGGATGCGGGGGAGACCCAGTACTTC
v_gene: TRBV3-1/TRBV3-2; abundance: .; d_gene: TRBD2; j_gene: TRBJ2-5; CDR3aa: CASSQSLAGGRETQYF; CDR3nt: TGTGCCAGCAGCCAGTCACTAGCGGGGGGCCGAGAGACCCAGTACTTC
v_gene: TRBV29-1; abundance: .; d_gene: TRBD1; j_gene: TRBJ1-5; CDR3aa: CSVRQGNQPQHF; CDR3nt: TGCAGCGTCAGACAGGGAAATCAGCCCCAGCATTTT
v_gene: TRBV11-2; abundance: few; d_gene: .; j_gene: TRBJ2-7; CDR3aa: CASSLYADSSYEQYF; CDR3nt: TGTGCCAGCAGCTTATACGCCGACTCCTCCTACGAGCAGTACTTC
v_gene: TRBV7-3; abundance: .; d_gene: .; j_gene: TRBJ2-1; CDR3aa: CASSPRDSPISEQFF; CDR3nt: TGTGCCAGCAGCCCCCGGGACTCCCCGATCAGTGAGCAGTTCTTC